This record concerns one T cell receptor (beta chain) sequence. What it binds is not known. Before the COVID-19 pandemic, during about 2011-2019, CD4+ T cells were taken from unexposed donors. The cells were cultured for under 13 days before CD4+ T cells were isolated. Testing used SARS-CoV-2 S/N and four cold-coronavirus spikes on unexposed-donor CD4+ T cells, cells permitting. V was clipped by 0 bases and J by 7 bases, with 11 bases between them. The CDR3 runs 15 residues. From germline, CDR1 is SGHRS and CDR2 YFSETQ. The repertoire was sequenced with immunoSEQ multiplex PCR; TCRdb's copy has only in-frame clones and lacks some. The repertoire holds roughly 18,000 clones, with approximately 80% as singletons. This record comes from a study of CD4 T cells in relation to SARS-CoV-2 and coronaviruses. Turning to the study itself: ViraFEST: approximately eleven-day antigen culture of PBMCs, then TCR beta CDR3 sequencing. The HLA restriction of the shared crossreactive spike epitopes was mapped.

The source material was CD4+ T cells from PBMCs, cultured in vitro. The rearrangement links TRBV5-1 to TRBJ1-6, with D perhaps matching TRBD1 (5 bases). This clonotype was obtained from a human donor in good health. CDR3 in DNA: TGCGCCAGCAGCTTGGTGGAGGGGAGGAATTCACCCCTCCACTTT. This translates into CASSLVEGRNSPLHF.